Listed below are T cell receptor beta chains from one sample, sequenced in a study of blood T cell repertoires in COVID-19. Only in-frame clones appear in the TCRdb table, and some are missing; sequencing was by immunoSEQ multiplex PCR. Of approximately 270,000 clones in the sample, 70% to 90% were seen once. Specimen: peripheral blood. The receptors stem from a man aged 18 to 35 with active or convalescent COVID-19. Each CDR3 is given with its conserved first and last residue. The D gene is left open where the match is weak. The size of a clone is reported for some rows only, either as once, few or many, or as a class for expanded clones.

j_call d_call clone_size v_call cdr3_aa cdr3_nt
TRBJ1-2 . . TRBV20-1 CSAPIYYGYTF TGCAGTGCTCCAATTTACTATGGCTACACCTTC
TRBJ1-2 . few TRBV18 CASSPLQGGYGYTF TGTGCCAGCTCACCCCTACAGGGAGGGTATGGCTACACCTTC
TRBJ1-2 TRBD1 . TRBV6-6 CASSRGQGTEGYTF TGTGCCAGCAGTCGAGGACAGGGAACCGAGGGCTACACCTTC
TRBJ1-5 . . TRBV4-2 CASSQDPVTASNQPQHF TGTGCCAGCAGCCAAGATCCAGTAACAGCCAGCAATCAGCCCCAGCATTTT
TRBJ2-2 TRBD2 few TRBV5-6 CASSLVLADNTGELFF TGTGCCAGCAGCTTGGTTCTAGCGGATAACACCGGGGAGCTGTTTTTT
TRBJ2-3 . . TRBV6-4 CASSEAGGHDTQYF TGTGCCAGCAGTGAGGCGGGCGGCCATGATACGCAGTATTTT
TRBJ2-2 . . TRBV7-9 CASSPANTGELFF TGTGCCAGCTCCCCTGCGAACACCGGGGAGCTGTTTTTT
TRBJ2-5 . . TRBV24-1 CATSDRSGWDQETQYF TGTGCCACCAGTGATCGTAGCGGTTGGGACCAAGAGACCCAGTACTTC
TRBJ2-1 TRBD1 . TRBV19 CASSLRGPTTSYNEQFF TGTGCCAGTAGTCTCAGGGGGCCCACTACCTCCTACAATGAGCAGTTCTTC
TRBJ1-2 TRBD1 . TRBV9 CASSAGQYGYTF TGTGCCAGCAGCGCGGGACAGTATGGCTACACCTTC
TRBJ2-5 TRBD2 once TRBV7-8 CASSLVTSGRETQYF TGTGCCAGCAGCTTAGTTACTAGCGGGAGAGAGACCCAGTACTTC
TRBJ2-1 . . TRBV2 CASSVGGFEYNEQFF TGTGCCAGCAGTGTGGGCGGGTTTGAGTACAATGAGCAGTTCTTC
TRBJ1-1 . few TRBV18 CASSKQGMNTEAFF TGTGCCAGCTCAAAACAGGGTATGAACACTGAAGCTTTCTTT
TRBJ2-1 TRBD1 . TRBV10-1 CASTTRSGGTYNEQFF TGCGCCAGCACCACCAGATCAGGGGGAACCTACAATGAGCAGTTCTTC
TRBJ1-5 . . TRBV6-2/TRBV6-3 CASSPYSNQPQHF TGTGCCAGCAGCCCGTATAGCAATCAGCCCCAGCATTTT
TRBJ1-3 TRBD1 . TRBV24-1 CATSAAGQKTYTIYF TGTGCCACCAGTGCCGCGGGACAGAAGACATACACCATATATTTT
TRBJ2-3 TRBD2 once TRBV7-3 CASSTTGGPIDTQYF TGTGCCAGCAGTACTACGGGGGGGCCGATAGATACGCAGTATTTT
TRBJ2-2 TRBD1 . TRBV2 CASSEWTGGSNGELFF TGTGCCAGCAGTGAATGGACAGGGGGTAGTAACGGGGAGCTGTTTTTT
TRBJ1-5 . . TRBV6-5 CASEREGNSNQPQHF TGTGCCAGCGAAAGGGAGGGAAATAGCAATCAGCCCCAGCATTTT
TRBJ1-2 TRBD1 once TRBV3-1/TRBV3-2 CASSRTGTGVNYGYTF TGTGCCAGCAGCCGTACTGGGACAGGAGTTAACTATGGCTACACCTTC
TRBJ1-6 TRBD1 . TRBV5-1 CASSSGQGAHPANSPLHF TGCGCCAGCAGCTCGGGACAGGGGGCTCACCCCGCTAATTCACCCCTCCACTTT
TRBJ2-3 . . TRBV7-9 CASSLEGAGYTDTQYF TGTGCCAGCAGCTTAGAAGGGGCAGGTTACACAGATACGCAGTATTTT
TRBJ2-3 TRBD2 . TRBV6-2/TRBV6-3 CASRPWSGSDTQYF TGTGCCAGCAGACCTTGGAGCGGGAGTGATACGCAGTATTTT
TRBJ2-1 . . TRBV15 CATSSPLTGGSSYNEQFF TGTGCCACCAGCAGCCCACTGACCGGGGGTAGCTCCTACAATGAGCAGTTCTTC
TRBJ2-7 . . TRBV27 CASSLEKRAPYEQYF TGTGCCAGCAGCCTGGAAAAGCGGGCGCCCTACGAGCAGTACTTC
TRBJ2-7 TRBD1 . TRBV5-1 CASSRPDRGFEQYF TGCGCCAGCAGCCGGCCGGACAGGGGCTTCGAGCAGTACTTC
TRBJ2-7 . . TRBV5-1 CASTGTAAYEQYF TGCGCCAGCACGGGAACAGCAGCCTACGAGCAGTACTTC
TRBJ1-2 TRBD1 . TRBV28 CASGDLRGIDTF TGTGCCAGCGGGGACCTCAGGGGGATAGACACCTTC
TRBJ1-1 . . TRBV11-1 CASNLRDLNTEAFF TGTGCCAGCAACCTCAGGGATTTGAACACTGAAGCTTTCTTT
TRBJ1-3 . . TRBV18 CASSPPGHIGNTIYF TGTGCCAGCTCACCCCCGGGACACATTGGAAACACCATATATTTT
TRBJ2-2 TRBD1 few TRBV5-4 CASSSRTGLTGELFF TGTGCCAGCAGCTCCCGGACAGGACTCACCGGGGAGCTGTTTTTT
TRBJ2-5 TRBD2 . TRBV5-1 CASSLGVGGDQETQYF TGCGCCAGCAGCTTGGGAGTGGGAGGGGACCAAGAGACCCAGTACTTC
TRBJ1-2 TRBD1 . TRBV5-6 CASSPGTGAYGYTF TGTGCCAGCAGCCCGGGGACAGGCGCGTATGGCTACACCTTC
TRBJ2-3 TRBD1 . TRBV7-8 CAGGQGDKDTQYF TGTGCCGGCGGGCAGGGGGACAAGGATACGCAGTATTTT
TRBJ1-1 . . TRBV19 CASMVANTEAFF TGTGCCAGTATGGTGGCGAACACTGAAGCTTTCTTT
TRBJ2-5 . . TRBV27 CASSLYYQETQYF TGTGCCAGCAGTTTGTACTACCAAGAGACCCAGTACTTC
TRBJ2-5 . . TRBV11-2 CASSLANYETQYF TGTGCCAGCAGCTTAGCGAACTACGAGACCCAGTACTTC
TRBJ1-4 TRBD1 . TRBV13 CASSLGGQGNEKLFF TGTGCCAGCAGCTTGGGCGGACAGGGAAATGAAAAACTGTTTTTT
TRBJ1-4 TRBD1 . TRBV7-2 CASSSRASGGAEKLFF TGTGCCAGCAGCTCACGAGCCTCAGGGGGCGCGGAAAAACTGTTTTTT
TRBJ2-5 TRBD2 . TRBV6-2/TRBV6-3 CASSRSGSIKTQYF TGTGCCAGCAGTCGTAGCGGGAGTATAAAGACCCAGTACTTC
TRBJ2-2 . . TRBV5-1 CASSVTAAGTGELFF TGCGCCAGCAGCGTTACGGCAGCGGGCACCGGGGAGCTGTTTTTT
TRBJ2-5 . . TRBV13 CASSPGQIETQYF TGTGCCAGCAGCCCAGGACAGATCGAGACCCAGTACTTC
TRBJ1-2 TRBD1 . TRBV28 CASSSGTGYSYGYTF TGTGCCAGCAGTTCCGGGACAGGGTACTCGTATGGCTACACCTTC
TRBJ1-1 . . TRBV19 CASKDIEGLLGRNTEAFF TGTGCCAGTAAAGATATTGAGGGTTTGCTGGGCCGGAACACTGAAGCTTTCTTT
TRBJ2-7 TRBD1 few TRBV7-2 CASSIRTGEHEQYF TGTGCCAGCAGCATAAGGACAGGGGAGCACGAGCAGTACTTC
TRBJ1-1 . . TRBV12-2 CASRTQPQGFF TGTGCAAGTCGCACGCAACCCCAGGGTTTCTTT
TRBJ2-7 TRBD2 few TRBV28 CASSPLGLAWSEQYF TGTGCCAGCAGTCCTCTAGGACTAGCCTGGAGCGAGCAGTACTTC
TRBJ1-5 . . TRBV20-1 CSASGSRDQPQHF TGCAGTGCTAGTGGATCCAGGGATCAGCCCCAGCATTTT
TRBJ1-6 TRBD1 . TRBV7-2 CASSLFPGQGISPLHF TGTGCCAGCAGCTTATTCCCCGGACAGGGAATCTCACCCCTCCACTTT
TRBJ1-1 . once TRBV14 CASSQDRLILNTEAFF TGTGCCAGCAGCCAAGATAGATTAATCTTGAACACTGAAGCTTTCTTT
TRBJ1-2 TRBD1 few TRBV4-3 CASSQAGGLDGYTF TGCGCCAGCAGCCAGGCAGGGGGCTTGGATGGCTACACCTTC
TRBJ2-7 . . TRBV28 CASSLLGRGSSYEQYF TGTGCCAGCAGTCTCCTTGGTAGGGGGAGCTCCTACGAGCAGTACTTC